This T cell receptor beta chain was captured by sequencing in a study of OX40 agonist ivuxolimab in advanced cancers. Study-level information: Each patient was given ivuxolimab into a vein every 2 weeks, at 0.01 to 10 mg/kg. At about 82% male, the cohort had a mean age of around 56 years, ranging from 23 to 79. Of the participants, around 43% had some prior anti-PD-1, anti-PD-L1 or anti-CTLA-4 therapy, which was allowed.

CDR1 and CDR2 (germline): WNHNN, SYGVQD (reference sequence). Trimming removed 3 bases at V and 4 bases at J, with 10 bases between. This CDR3 contains 14 residues. Clones were sequenced by immunoSEQ multiplex PCR, and TCRdb holds only the in-frame ones, with some missing. This sample has about 79,000 clones; about nine tenths occur once, and the top ten carry roughly 7.4%. Note on this clone: Its antigen is not known.

Regarding the study as a whole: CD4+ and CD8+ blood T cells expanded clonally by week 6 at 0.1 to 3.0 mg/kg.

This TCR derives from an adult with an advanced solid tumor such as melanoma, head and neck, liver or kidney cancer. This sequence joins TRBV10-1 and TRBJ2-1, with D maybe TRBD2 (5 bases). Specimen: CD4+ or CD8+ T cells sorted from blood, collected in a trial of the OX40 agonist ivuxolimab. The CDR3 DNA reads as TGCGCCAGCAGTGAAGGACTGCGTTACAATGAGCAGTTCTTC. Its translation is CASSEGLRYNEQFF.